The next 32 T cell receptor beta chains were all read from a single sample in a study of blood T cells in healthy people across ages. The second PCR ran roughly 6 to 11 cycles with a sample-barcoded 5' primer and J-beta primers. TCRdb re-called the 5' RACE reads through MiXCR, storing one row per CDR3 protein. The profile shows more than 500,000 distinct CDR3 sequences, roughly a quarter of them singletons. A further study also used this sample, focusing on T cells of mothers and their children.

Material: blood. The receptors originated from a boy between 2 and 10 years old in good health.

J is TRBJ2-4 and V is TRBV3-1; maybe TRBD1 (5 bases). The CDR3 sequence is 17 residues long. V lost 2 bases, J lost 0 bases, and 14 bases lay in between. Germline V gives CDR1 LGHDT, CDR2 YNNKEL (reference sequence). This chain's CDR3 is CASSQWVTGLAKNIQYF. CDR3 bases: TGTGCCAGCAGCCAATGGGTTACAGGCTTAGCCAAAAACATTCAGTACTTC. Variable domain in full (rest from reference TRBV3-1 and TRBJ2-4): DTAVSQTPKYLVTQMGNDKSIKCEQNLGHDTMYWYKQDSKKFLKIMFSYNNKELIINETVPNRFSPKSPDKAHLNLHINSLELGDSAVYFCASSQWVTGLAKNIQYFGAGTRLSVL.

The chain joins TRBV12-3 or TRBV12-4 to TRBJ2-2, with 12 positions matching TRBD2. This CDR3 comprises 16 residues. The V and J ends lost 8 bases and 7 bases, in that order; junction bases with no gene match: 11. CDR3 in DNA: TGTGCCAGCTGGGGGCTAGCGGGAGGGCCTGGCGGGGAGCTGTTTTTT. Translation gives CASWGLAGGPGGELFF.

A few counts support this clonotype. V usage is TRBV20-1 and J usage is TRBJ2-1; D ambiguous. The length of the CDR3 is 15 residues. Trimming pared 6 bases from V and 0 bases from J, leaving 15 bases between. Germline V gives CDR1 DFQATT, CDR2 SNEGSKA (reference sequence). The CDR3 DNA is TGCAGTGCCAATTCCCTATATTACTCCTACAATGAGCAGTTCTTC. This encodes CSANSLYYSYNEQFF.

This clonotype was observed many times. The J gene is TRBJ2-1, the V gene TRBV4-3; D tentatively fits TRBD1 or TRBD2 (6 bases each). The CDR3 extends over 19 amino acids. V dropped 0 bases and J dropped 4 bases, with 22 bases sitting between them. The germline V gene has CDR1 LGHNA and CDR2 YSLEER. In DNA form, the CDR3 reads TGCGCCAGCAGCCAAGATTTGCCAGGGGCGGAGGGGAGGTACAATGAGCAGTTCTTC. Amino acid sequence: CASSQDLPGAEGRYNEQFF.

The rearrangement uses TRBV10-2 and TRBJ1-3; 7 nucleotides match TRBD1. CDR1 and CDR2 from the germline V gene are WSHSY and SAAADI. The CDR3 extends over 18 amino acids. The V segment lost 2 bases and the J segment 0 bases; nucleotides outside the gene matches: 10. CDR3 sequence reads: CASSELEGQSSSGNTIYF. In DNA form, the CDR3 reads TGCGCCAGCAGTGAGCTGGAGGGACAGTCGAGCTCTGGAAACACCATATATTTT.

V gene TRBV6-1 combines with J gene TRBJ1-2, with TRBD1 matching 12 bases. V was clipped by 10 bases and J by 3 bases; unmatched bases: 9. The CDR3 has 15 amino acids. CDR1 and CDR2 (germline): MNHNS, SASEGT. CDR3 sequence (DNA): TGTGCCACCGGGGACAGGGGGCGCGAATACTATGGCTACACCTTC. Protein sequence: CATGDRGREYYGYTF.

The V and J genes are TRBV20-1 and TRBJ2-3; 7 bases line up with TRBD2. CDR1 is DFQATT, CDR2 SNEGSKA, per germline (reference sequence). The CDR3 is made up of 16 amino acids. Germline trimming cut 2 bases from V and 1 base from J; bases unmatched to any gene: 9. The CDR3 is CSARPVAGPRTDTQYF. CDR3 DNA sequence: TGCAGTGCTAGACCCGTAGCGGGCCCCCGCACAGATACGCAGTATTTT.

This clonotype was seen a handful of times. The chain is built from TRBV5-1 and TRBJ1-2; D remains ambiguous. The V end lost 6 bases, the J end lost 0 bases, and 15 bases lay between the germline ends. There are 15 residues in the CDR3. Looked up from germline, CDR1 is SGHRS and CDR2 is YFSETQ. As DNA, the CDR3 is TGCGCCAGCACTATTCACACAGCCGCTAACTATGGCTACACCTTC. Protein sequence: CASTIHTAANYGYTF. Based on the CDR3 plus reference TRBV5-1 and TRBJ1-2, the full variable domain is KAGVTQTPRYLIKTRGQQVTLSCSPISGHRSVSWYQQTPGQGLQFLFEYFSETQRNKGNFPGRFSGRQFSNSRSEMNVSTLELGDSALYLCASTIHTAANYGYTFGSGTRLTVV.

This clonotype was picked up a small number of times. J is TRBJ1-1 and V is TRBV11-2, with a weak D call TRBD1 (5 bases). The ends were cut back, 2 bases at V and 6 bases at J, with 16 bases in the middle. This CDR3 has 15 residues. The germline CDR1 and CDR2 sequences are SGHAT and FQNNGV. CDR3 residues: CASSLNAGTLSEAFF. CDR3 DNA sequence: TGTGCCAGCAGCTTAAACGCCGGGACTCTTTCTGAAGCTTTCTTT.

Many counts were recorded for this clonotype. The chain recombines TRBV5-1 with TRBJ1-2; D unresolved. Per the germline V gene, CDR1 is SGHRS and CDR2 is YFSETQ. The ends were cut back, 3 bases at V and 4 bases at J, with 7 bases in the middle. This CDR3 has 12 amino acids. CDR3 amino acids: CASSYDGYGYTF. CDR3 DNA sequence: TGCGCCAGCAGCTATGACGGCTATGGCTACACCTTC.

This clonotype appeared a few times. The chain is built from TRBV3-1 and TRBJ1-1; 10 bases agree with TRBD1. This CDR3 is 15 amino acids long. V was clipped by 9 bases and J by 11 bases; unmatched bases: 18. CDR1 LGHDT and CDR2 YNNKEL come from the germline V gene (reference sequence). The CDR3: CARIEPWRGTGVAFF. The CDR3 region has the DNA TGTGCCAGGATCGAACCCTGGCGGGGGACAGGGGTCGCTTTCTTT.

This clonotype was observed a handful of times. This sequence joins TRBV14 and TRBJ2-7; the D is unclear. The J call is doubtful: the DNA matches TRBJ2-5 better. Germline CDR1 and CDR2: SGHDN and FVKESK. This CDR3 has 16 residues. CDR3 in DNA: TGTGCCAGCAGCCAAGATAGGCGTTTTCGAAAAGAGACCCAGTACTTC. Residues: CASSQDRRFRKETQYF.

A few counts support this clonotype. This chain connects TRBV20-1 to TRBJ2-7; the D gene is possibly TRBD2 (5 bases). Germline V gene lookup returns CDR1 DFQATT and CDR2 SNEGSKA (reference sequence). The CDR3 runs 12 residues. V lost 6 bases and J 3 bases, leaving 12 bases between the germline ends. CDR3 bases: TGCAGTGCCAAGGGCCGGGACTACGAGCAGTACTTC. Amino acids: CSAKGRDYEQYF.

Written as DNA, the CDR3 is TGCAGTGCCTCCCCGAGTCTTCGCTCCTACAATGAGCAGTTCTTC. Its protein is CSASPSLRSYNEQFF. The J gene is TRBJ2-1, the V gene TRBV20-1, with D unclear. This CDR3 comprises 15 residues. Trimming stripped 6 bases from V and 0 bases from J, with 15 bases between. Germline CDR1 and CDR2: DFQATT and SNEGSKA (reference sequence).

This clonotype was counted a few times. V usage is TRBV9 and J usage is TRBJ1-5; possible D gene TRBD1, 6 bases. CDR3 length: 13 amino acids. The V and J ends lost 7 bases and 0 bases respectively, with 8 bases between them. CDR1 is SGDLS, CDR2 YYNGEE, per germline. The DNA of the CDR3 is TGTGCCAGCGGGGGCCCTAGCAATCAGCCCCAGCATTTT. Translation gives CASGGPSNQPQHF.

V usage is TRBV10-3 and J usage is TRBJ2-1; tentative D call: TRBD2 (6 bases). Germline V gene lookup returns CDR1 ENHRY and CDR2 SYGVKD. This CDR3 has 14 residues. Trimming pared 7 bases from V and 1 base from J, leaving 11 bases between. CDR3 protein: CAITGTPSYNEQFF. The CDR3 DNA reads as TGTGCCATCACCGGGACTCCATCCTACAATGAGCAGTTCTTC.

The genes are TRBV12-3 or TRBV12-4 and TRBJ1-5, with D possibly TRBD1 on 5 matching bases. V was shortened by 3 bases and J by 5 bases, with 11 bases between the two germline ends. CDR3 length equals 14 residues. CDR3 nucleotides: TGTGCCAGCAGTTTGGCAGGGCAGGATCAGCCCCAGCATTTT. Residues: CASSLAGQDQPQHF.

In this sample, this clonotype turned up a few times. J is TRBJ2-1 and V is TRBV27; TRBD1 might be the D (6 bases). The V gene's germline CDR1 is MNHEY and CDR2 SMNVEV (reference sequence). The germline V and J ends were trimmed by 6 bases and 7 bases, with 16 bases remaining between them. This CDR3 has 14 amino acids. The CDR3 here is CASRLGAVPNEQFF. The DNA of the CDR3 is TGTGCCAGCAGATTGGGGGCCGTCCCGAATGAGCAGTTCTTC.

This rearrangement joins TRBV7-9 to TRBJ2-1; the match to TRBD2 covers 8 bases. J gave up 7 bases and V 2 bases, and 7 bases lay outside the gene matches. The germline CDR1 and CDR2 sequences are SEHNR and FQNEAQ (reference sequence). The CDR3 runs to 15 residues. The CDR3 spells CASSLNSGMGNEQFF. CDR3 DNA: TGTGCCAGCAGCTTAAATAGCGGGATGGGTAATGAGCAGTTCTTC. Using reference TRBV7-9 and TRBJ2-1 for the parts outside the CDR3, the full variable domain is DTGVSQNPRHKITKRGQNVTFRCDPISEHNRLYWYRQTLGQGPEFLTYFQNEAQLEKSRLLSDRFSAERPKGSFSTLEIQRTEQGDSAMYLCASSLNSGMGNEQFFGPGTRLTVL.

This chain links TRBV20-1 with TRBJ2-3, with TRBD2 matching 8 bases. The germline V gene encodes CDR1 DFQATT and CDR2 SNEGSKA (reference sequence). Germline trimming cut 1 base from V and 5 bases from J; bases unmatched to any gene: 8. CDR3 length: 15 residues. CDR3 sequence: CSARVPSGLLDTQYF. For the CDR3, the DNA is TGCAGTGCTAGAGTTCCTAGCGGGTTATTAGATACGCAGTATTTT.

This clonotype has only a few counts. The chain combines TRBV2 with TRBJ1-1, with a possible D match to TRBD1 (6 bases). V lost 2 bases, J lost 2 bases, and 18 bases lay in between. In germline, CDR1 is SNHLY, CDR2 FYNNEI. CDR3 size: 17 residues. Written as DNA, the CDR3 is TGTGCCAGCAGTGAACTTTCGGGGGGCGGGGTAAACACTGAAGCTTTCTTT. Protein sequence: CASSELSGGGVNTEAFF.

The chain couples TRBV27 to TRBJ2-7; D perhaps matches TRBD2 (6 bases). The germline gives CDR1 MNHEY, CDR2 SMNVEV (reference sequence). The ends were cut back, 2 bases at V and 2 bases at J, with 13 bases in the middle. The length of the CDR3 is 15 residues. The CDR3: CASSLRLAKTYEQYF. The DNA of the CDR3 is TGTGCCAGCAGTTTAAGGCTAGCGAAGACCTACGAGCAGTACTTC.

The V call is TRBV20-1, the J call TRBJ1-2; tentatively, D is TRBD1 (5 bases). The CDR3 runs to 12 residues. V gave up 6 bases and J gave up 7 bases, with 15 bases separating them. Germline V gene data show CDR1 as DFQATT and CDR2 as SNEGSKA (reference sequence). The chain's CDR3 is CSALGGSGGYTF. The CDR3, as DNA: TGCAGTGCACTGGGGGGGTCGGGTGGCTACACCTTC.

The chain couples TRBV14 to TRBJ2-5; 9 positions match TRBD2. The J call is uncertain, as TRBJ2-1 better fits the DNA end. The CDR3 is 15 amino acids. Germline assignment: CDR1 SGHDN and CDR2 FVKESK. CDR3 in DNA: TGTGCCAGCAGCCTTAGCGGGAGAGGCGACAATGAGCAGTTCTTC. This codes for CASSLSGRGDNEQFF.

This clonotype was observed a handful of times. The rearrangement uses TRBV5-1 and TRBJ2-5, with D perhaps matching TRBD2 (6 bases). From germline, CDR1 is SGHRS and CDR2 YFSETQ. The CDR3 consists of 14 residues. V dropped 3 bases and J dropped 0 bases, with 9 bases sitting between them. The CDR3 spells CASSSSGDQETQYF. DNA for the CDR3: TGCGCCAGCAGCTCGTCGGGGGACCAAGAGACCCAGTACTTC.

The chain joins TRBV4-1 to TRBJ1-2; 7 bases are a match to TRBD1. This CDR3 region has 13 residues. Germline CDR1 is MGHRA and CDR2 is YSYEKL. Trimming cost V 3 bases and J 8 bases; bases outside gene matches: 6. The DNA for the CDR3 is TGCGCCAGCAGCCACTTGAACAGGGGCGGCTACACCTTC. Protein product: CASSHLNRGGYTF.

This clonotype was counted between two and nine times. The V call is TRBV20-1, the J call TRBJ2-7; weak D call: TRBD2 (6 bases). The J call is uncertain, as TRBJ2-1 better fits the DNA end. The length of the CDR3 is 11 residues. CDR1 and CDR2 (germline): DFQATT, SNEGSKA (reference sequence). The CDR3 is CSGTGVNEQFF. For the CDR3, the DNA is TGCAGTGGAACGGGGGTCAATGAGCAGTTCTTC.

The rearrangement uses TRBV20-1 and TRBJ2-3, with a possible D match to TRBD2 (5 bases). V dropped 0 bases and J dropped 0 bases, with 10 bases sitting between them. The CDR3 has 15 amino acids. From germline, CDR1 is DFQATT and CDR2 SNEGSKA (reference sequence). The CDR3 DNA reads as TGCAGTGCTAGAGATCCCCGCGGGAGCACAGATACGCAGTATTTT. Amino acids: CSARDPRGSTDTQYF.

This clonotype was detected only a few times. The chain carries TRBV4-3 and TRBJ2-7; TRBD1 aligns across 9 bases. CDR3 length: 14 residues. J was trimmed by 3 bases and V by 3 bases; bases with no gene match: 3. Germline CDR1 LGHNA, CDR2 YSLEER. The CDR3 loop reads CASSQGTGNYEQYF. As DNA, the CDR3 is TGCGCCAGCAGCCAGGGGACAGGGAACTACGAGCAGTACTTC.

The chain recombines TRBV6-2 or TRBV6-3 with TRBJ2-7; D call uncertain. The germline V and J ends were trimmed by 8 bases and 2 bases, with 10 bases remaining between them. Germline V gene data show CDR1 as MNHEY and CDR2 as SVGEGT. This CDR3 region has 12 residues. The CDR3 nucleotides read TGTGCCAGCCGCTACTCGACCTACGAGCAGTACTTC. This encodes CASRYSTYEQYF.

CDR3 bases: TGCAGCCTCATTCCTTGGCATAACTATGGCTACACCTTC. This encodes CSLIPWHNYGYTF. This rearrangement joins TRBV20-1 to TRBJ1-2, with D hard to call. CDR1 and CDR2 from the germline V gene are DFQATT and SNEGSKA (reference sequence). The CDR3 sequence is 13 residues long.

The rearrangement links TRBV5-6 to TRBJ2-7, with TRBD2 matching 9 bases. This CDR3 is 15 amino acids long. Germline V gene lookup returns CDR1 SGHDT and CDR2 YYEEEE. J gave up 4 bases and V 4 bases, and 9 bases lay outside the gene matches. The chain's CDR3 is CASSPTPSGVYEQYF. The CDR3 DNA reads TGTGCCAGCAGCCCAACGCCTAGCGGGGTTTACGAGCAGTACTTC.